This T cell receptor beta chain was identified in a study of PD-1 blockade in classical Hodgkin lymphoma. The CDR3 has 15 amino acids. Germline CDR1 and CDR2: SGHTA and FQGNSA. J gave up 4 bases and V 4 bases, and 6 bases lay outside the gene matches. The data were produced by immunoSEQ multiplex PCR, yet TCRdb's version contains in-frame clones alone and is incomplete. This sample has more than 10,000 clones, with about four fifths found just once. This clone was counted a single time. Its antigen remains unidentified. All patients relapsed after autologous stem cell transplantation, and brentuximab vedotin exposure varied. The study, taken as a whole, reports: Complete responders showed a baseline diversity that resembled the diversity of newly diagnosed patients. A reduction in baseline TCR diversity was reportedly seen in newly diagnosed patients relative to healthy donors.

J is TRBJ1-4 and V is TRBV7-2; TRBD1 matches 7 bases. This receptor was obtained from a human donor with classical Hodgkin lymphoma. The source was peripheral blood mononuclear cells (PBMCs), collected at baseline. CDR3 sequence reads: CASSSGQILNEKLFF. CDR3 DNA: TGTGCCAGCAGCTCGGGACAGATACTTAATGAAAAACTGTTTTTT.